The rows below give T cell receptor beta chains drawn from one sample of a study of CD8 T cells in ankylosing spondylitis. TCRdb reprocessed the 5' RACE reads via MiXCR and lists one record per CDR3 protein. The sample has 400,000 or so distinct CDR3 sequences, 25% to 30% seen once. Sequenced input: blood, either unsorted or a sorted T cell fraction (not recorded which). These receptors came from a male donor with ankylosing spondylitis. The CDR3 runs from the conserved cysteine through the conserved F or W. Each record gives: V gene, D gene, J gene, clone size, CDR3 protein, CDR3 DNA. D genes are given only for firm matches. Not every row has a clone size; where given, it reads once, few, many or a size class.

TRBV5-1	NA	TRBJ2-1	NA	CASSLGSRVIYNEQFF	TGCGCCAGCAGCTTGGGTTCCAGGGTGATATACAATGAGCAGTTCTTC
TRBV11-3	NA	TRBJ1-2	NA	CASRFQGIGYTF	TGTGCCAGCCGTTTCCAGGGGATCGGCTACACCTTC
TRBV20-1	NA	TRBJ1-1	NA	CSARVIRRNTEAFF	TGCAGTGCTAGAGTAATTAGGCGGAACACTGAAGCTTTCTTT
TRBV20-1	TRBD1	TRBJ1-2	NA	CSARTGERGYTF	TGCAGTGCTAGAACAGGGGAGCGAGGCTACACCTTC
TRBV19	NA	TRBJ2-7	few	CASSPGPVYEQYF	TGTGCCAGTAGTCCAGGACCAGTCTACGAGCAGTACTTC
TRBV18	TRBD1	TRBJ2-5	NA	CASSPDRVEETQYF	TGTGCCAGCTCACCAGACAGGGTTGAAGAGACCCAGTACTTC
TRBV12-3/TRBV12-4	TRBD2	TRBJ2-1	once	CASSFGLAGGWGNNEQFF	TGTGCCAGCAGTTTCGGACTAGCGGGAGGGTGGGGAAACAATGAGCAGTTCTTC
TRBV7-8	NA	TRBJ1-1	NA	CASSLEVDGEAFF	TGTGCCAGCAGCTTAGAAGTCGACGGAGAAGCTTTCTTT
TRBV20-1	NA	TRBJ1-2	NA	CSARSNRGNYGYTF	TGCAGTGCTAGGAGTAATAGGGGGAACTATGGCTACACCTTC
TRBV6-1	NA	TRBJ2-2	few	CASLPGWGNTGELFF	TGTGCCAGCCTACCGGGATGGGGAAACACCGGGGAGCTGTTTTTT